The rows below give T cell receptor beta chains drawn from one sample of a study of blood T cells in healthy people across ages. From the 5' RACE reads, TCRdb called clonotypes with MiXCR, one entry per CDR3 protein. Of about 1 million distinct CDR3 sequences listed, around 43% are singletons. The sequenced sample consisted of blood. All receptors come from a woman aged 55-69 years in good health. Both conserved end residues are part of each CDR3.

v_gene	j_gene	CDR3aa
TRBV12-1	TRBJ1-1	CATPGGDTEAFF
TRBV3-1	TRBJ2-3	CASWGQGAADTQYF
TRBV5-1	TRBJ2-1	CASSPSSTGGRNEQFF
TRBV29-1	TRBJ1-1	CSALLTVAEAFF
TRBV5-1	TRBJ1-1	CASSPGTDRFVGEAFF
TRBV2	TRBJ1-2	CASSELKGGLGYTF
TRBV9	TRBJ1-1	CASSATGNTEAFF
TRBV5-1	TRBJ1-1	CASSLAPGSMNTEAFF
TRBV20-1	TRBJ2-5	CSARDRGFETQYF
TRBV5-1	TRBJ2-1	CASSYTTGGGEQFF
TRBV7-9	TRBJ2-2	CASSLGTSGSGTGELFF
TRBV2	TRBJ2-1	CASSDVPLRPEQFF
TRBV27	TRBJ1-5	CASSSGGGAYGPQHF
TRBV3-1	.	CASSHGLGTYEQYF
TRBV6-1	TRBJ1-2	CASLTGGYGYTF
TRBV4-1	TRBJ2-4	CASSQEGASKNIQYF
TRBV5-4	TRBJ2-1	CASSSASADEQFF
TRBV20-1	TRBJ2-7	CSAAGGNSYEQYF
TRBV12-3/TRBV12-4	TRBJ2-7	CASSLGRMRGGIEQYF
TRBV3-1	TRBJ2-7	CASNHRGQGSDEQYF
TRBV3-1	TRBJ2-1	CASSSHGEQFF
TRBV20-1	TRBJ2-1	CSASGTSELHPNEQFF
TRBV12-3/TRBV12-4	TRBJ2-6	CASNRDRDPLGANVLTF
TRBV7-2	TRBJ2-3	CASSLAGQGADTQYF
TRBV10-2	TRBJ2-7	CASSPRTGGTYEQYF
TRBV11-2	TRBJ2-7	CASSFEFLYEQYF
TRBV4-1	TRBJ1-6	CASSLFGQNNSPLHF
TRBV29-1	TRBJ1-5	CSVALGQGVQPQHF
TRBV27	TRBJ1-6	CASSFLYNSPLHF
TRBV29-1	TRBJ2-5	CSVEEGTGGLKETQYF
TRBV24-1	TRBJ2-5	CATSDSRQRIQETQYF
TRBV3-1	TRBJ1-2	CASSQPRDTVTVGYTF
TRBV4-1	TRBJ1-2	CASSQGHNINYGYTF
TRBV3-1	TRBJ2-3	CASSQTTSTDTQYF
TRBV7-6	TRBJ2-1	CASSLAQSEQFF
TRBV6-1	TRBJ2-1	CASLPSGSGNEQFF
TRBV19	TRBJ2-4	CASSIDSSKNIQYF
TRBV5-1	TRBJ2-1	CASTVEVRTRNEQFF
TRBV5-6	TRBJ2-7	CASSLSLAGVFYEQYF
TRBV24-1	TRBJ2-1	CATSEPGQSNEQFF
TRBV30	TRBJ2-1	CAWSVFQDQFF
TRBV7-6	TRBJ2-1	CASSQPGQGAGEQFF
TRBV6-5	TRBJ2-5	CASSTGLAGGPETQYF
TRBV6-1	TRBJ2-1	CGSEVGPVEQFF